The table lists the clone carrying this T cell receptor (beta chain) with a few counts. Its matching antigen is unknown. The sample originates from a study of identical twins. In every case, the donor was a healthy Caucasian. Carrying unique molecular identifiers, the cDNA also gained a universal primer site through template switching. Each CDR3 protein is one row after TCRdb ran MiXCR on the 5' RACE reads. The sample lists around 490,000 distinct CDR3 sequences; about 22% were seen once. Study observations and caveats: Out-of-frame alpha sequences shared between twins exhibited an excess of low generation probability.

These same records also appear under a second study, on yellow fever vaccine responses in identical twins. That work states: Twins reportedly mounted vaccine T cell responses that seemed partly convergent, partly personalized.

The clonotype comes from a woman under 30 in good health. The specimen sequenced was CD4+ T cells sorted from blood.

The CDR3 region has the DNA TGCGCCAGCAGCTTGGGAGACCAAGGAAACACCATATATTTT. Translated: CASSLGDQGNTIYF. The V call is TRBV5-1, the J call TRBJ1-3; D ambiguous. The ends were cut back, 0 bases at V and 4 bases at J, with 8 bases in the middle. CDR1 and CDR2 from the germline V gene are SGHRS and YFSETQ. The CDR3 is 14 residues long.